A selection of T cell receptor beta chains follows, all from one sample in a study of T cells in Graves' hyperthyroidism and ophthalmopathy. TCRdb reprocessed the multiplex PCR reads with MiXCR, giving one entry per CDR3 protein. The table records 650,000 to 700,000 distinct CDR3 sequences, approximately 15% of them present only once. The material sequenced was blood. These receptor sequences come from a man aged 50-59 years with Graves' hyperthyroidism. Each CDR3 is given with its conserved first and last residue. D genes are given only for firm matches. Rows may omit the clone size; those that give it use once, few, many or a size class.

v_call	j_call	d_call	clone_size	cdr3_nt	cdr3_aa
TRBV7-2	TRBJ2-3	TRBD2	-	TGTGCCAGCAGCTTAGGAGCCCTAGCGGGTTCTACAGATACGCAGTATTTT	CASSLGALAGSTDTQYF
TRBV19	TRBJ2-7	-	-	TGTGCCAGTAGTGTCTCGCGGAGCACCCTCTACGAGCAGTACTTC	CASSVSRSTLYEQYF
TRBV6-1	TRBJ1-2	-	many	TGTGCCAGCAGTGCGGACCTTTATGGCTACACCTTC	CASSADLYGYTF
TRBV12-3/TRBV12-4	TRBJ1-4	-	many	TGTGCCAGCATGGCTGCAACTAATGAAAAACTGTTTTTT	CASMAATNEKLFF
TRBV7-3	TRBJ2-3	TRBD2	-	TGTGCCAGCAGGAGCGGGAGTTTAGAAGGAGATACGCAGTATTTT	CASRSGSLEGDTQYF
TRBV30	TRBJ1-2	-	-	TGTGCCTGGAGTCCATGGATCGATGGCTACACCTTC	CAWSPWIDGYTF
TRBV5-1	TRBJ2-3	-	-	TGCGCCAGCAGCTTGGGAAGGGACACCACAGATACGCAGTATTTT	CASSLGRDTTDTQYF
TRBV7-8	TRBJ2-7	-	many	TGTGCCAGCAGCCCGAGGCGGAATCTAAACTACGAGCAGTACTTC	CASSPRRNLNYEQYF
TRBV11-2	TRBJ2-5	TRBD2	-	TGCACCAGCACCCCACGAAGGATCAGCGGGAGAGCCCAAGAGACCCAGTACTTC	CTSTPRRISGRAQETQYF
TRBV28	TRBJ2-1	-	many	TGTGCCAGCATGTCCACGGGACAAGTGAACAATGAGCAGTTCTTC	CASMSTGQVNNEQFF
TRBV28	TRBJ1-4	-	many	TGTGCCAGCAGGGCTGGGGGCCCTAATGAAAAACTGTTTTTT	CASRAGGPNEKLFF
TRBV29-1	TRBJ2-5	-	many	TGCAGCGCCGCCCTTCGGGAGACCCAGTACTTC	CSAALRETQYF
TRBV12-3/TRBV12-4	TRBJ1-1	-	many	TGTGCCAGCAGTTTATCAGCAGGGACTGTGGCTTTCTTT	CASSLSAGTVAFF
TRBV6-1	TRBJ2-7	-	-	TGTGGCAGCACCGGGAGTTCCTACGAGCAGTACTTC	CGSTGSSYEQYF
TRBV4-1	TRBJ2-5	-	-	TGCGCCAGCAGCCCTATAGAGGCAGGGGACTACCAAGAGACCCAGTACTTC	CASSPIEAGDYQETQYF
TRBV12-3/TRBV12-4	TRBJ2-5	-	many	TGTGCCAGCAGTTCGGGACTGGGCCATTTAGAGACCCAGTACTTC	CASSSGLGHLETQYF
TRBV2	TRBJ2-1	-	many	TGTGCCAGCAGTGAAACACAAAAAAATGAGCAGTTCTTC	CASSETQKNEQFF
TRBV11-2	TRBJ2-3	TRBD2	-	TGTGCCAGCAGCTTAGTGACTAGCGGGAGTTCGGATACGCAGTATTTT	CASSLVTSGSSDTQYF